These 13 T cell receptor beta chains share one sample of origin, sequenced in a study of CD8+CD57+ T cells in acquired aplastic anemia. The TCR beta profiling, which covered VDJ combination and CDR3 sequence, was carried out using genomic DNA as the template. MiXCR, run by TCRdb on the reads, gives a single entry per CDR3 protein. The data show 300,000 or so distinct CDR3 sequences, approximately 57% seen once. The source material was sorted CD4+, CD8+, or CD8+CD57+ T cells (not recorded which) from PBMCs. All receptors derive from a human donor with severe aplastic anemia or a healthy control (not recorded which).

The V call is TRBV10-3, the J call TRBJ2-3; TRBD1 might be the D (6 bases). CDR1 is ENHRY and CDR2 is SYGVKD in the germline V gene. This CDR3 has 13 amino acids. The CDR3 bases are TGTGTCACTCGGGACACCAACACAGATACGCAGTATTTT. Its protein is CVTRDTNTDTQYF.

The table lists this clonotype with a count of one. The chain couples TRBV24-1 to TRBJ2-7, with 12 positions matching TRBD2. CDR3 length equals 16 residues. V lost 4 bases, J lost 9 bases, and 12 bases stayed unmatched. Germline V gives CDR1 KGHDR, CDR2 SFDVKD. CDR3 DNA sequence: TGTGCCACCAGTGACTCCACTAGCGGGAGGCTCCTTGGGCAGTACTTC. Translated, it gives CATSDSTSGRLLGQYF.

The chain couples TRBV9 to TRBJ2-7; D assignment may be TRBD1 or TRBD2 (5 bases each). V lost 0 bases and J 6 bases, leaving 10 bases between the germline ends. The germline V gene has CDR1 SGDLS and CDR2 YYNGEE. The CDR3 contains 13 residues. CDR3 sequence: CASSVAGPGEQYF. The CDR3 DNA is TGTGCCAGCAGCGTAGCGGGGCCAGGCGAGCAGTACTTC.

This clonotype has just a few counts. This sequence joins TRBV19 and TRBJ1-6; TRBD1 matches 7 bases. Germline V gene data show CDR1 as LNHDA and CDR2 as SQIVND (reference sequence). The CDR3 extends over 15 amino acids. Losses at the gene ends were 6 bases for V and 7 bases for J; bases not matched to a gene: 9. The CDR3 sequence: CASSPQTGVNSPLHF. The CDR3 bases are TGTGCCAGTAGCCCCCAAACAGGGGTCAATTCACCCCTCCACTTT.

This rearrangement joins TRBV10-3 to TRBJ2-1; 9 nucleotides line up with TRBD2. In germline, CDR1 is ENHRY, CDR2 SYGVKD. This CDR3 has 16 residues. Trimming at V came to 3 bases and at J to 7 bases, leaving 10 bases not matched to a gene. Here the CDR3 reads CAISEAVSGSSNEQFF. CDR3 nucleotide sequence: TGTGCCATCAGTGAAGCTGTTAGCGGGAGTTCTAATGAGCAGTTCTTC.

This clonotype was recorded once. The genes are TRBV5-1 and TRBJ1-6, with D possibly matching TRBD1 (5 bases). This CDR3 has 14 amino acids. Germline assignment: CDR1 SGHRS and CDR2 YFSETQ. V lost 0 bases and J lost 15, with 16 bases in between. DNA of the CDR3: TGCGCCAGCAGCTTGGTGGGCAACGCGGGGGGCCTCCACTTT. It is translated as CASSLVGNAGGLHF.

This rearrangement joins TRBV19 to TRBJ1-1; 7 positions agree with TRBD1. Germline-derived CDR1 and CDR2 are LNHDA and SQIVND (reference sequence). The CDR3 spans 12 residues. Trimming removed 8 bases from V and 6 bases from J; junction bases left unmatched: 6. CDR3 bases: TGTGCCAGTCGCGGACAGGAGTCTGAAGCTTTCTTT. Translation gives CASRGQESEAFF.

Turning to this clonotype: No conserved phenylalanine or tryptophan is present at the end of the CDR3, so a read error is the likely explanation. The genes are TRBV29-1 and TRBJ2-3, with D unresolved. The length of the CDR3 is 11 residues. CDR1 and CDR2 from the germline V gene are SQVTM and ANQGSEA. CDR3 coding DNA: TGCGGCGGTACTAGCACAGATACGCAGTATTCT. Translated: CGGTSTDTQYS.

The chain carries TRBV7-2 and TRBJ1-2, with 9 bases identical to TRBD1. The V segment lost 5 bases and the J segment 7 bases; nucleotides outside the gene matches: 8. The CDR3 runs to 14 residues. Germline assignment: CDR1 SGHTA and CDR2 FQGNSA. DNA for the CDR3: TGTGCCAGCAGCCCTGACAGGGGGAAAGGTGGCTACACCTTC. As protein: CASSPDRGKGGYTF.

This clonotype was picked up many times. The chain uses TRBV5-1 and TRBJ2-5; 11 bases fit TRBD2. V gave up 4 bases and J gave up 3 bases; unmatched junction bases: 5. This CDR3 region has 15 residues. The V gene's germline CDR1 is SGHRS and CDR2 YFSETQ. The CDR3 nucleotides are TGCGCCAGCAGCGGATCGACTAGCGGGGAAGAGACCCAGTACTTC. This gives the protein CASSGSTSGEETQYF.

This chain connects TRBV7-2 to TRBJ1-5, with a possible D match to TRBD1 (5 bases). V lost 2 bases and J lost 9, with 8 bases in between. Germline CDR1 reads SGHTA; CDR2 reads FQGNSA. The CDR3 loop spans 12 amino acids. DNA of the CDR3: TGTGCCAGCAGCTTAACAGGTCTGCCCCAGCATTTT. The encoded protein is CASSLTGLPQHF.

CDR3: CSVVSPADEAFF. The CDR3 bases are TGCAGCGTTGTATCCCCGGCAGATGAAGCTTTCTTT. The chain carries TRBV29-1 and TRBJ1-1; D unclear. Germline CDR1 is SQVTM and CDR2 is ANQGSEA. The V and J ends lost 4 bases and 7 bases respectively, with 13 bases between them. CDR3 length: 12 amino acids.

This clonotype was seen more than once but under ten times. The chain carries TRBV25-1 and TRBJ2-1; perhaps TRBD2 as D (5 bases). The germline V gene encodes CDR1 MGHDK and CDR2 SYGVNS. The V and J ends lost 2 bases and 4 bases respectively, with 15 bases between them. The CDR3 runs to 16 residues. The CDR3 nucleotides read TGTGCCAGCAGTGAAAGGGAGAACGGACCTTACAATGAGCAGTTCTTC. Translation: CASSERENGPYNEQFF.